The rows below give T cell receptor beta chains drawn from one sample of a study of T cell responses to AZD1222 COVID-19 vaccine. Only in-frame clones appear in the TCRdb table, and some are missing; sequencing was by immunoSEQ multiplex PCR. The sample lists about 120,000 clones, around 92% occurring once. The starting material was peripheral blood, obtained on day 0 of AZD1222 vaccination. The receptors stem from an adult in good health. CDR3s include the opening cysteine and the closing phenylalanine or tryptophan. Fields, in order: V gene, J gene, clone size, D gene, CDR3 DNA, CDR3 protein. The D gene is left open where the match is weak. Only part of the rows carry a size: once, few, many, or a class if the clone is expanded.

V: TRBV6-1; J: TRBJ1-2; size: -; D: TRBD1; DNA: TGTGCCAGCAGTGAACGCCGGGACAGCTATGGCTACACCTTC; CDR3: CASSERRDSYGYTF
V: TRBV13; J: TRBJ2-1; size: -; D: -; DNA: TGTGCCAGCAGCTTAGGACAGTCCGGCAATGAGCAGTTCTTC; CDR3: CASSLGQSGNEQFF
V: TRBV2; J: TRBJ2-7; size: -; D: -; DNA: TGTGCCAGCAGAGGGACTGCCGCAAGCGAGCAGTACTTC; CDR3: CASRGTAASEQYF
V: TRBV6-5; J: TRBJ2-7; size: -; D: -; DNA: TGTGCCAGCAGCAGAGATAATTCGCTCTACGAGCAGTACTTC; CDR3: CASSRDNSLYEQYF
V: TRBV30; J: TRBJ2-3; size: -; D: TRBD2; DNA: TGTGCCTGGAGTCCCCTACTTGGCGGGGGGACAGATACGCAGTATTTT; CDR3: CAWSPLLGGGTDTQYF
V: TRBV6-5; J: TRBJ1-1; size: -; D: -; DNA: TGTGCCAGCAGACAGACGGTGAACACTGAAGCTTTCTTT; CDR3: CASRQTVNTEAFF
V: TRBV11-3; J: TRBJ1-1; size: -; D: -; DNA: TGTGCCAGCAGCTTAGAAGGTCGGCTTAACACTGAAGCTTTCTTT; CDR3: CASSLEGRLNTEAFF
V: TRBV18; J: TRBJ2-7; size: -; D: TRBD1; DNA: TGTGCCAGCGCAACGGACAGGGGACCCAACCCCTACGAGCAGTACTTC; CDR3: CASATDRGPNPYEQYF
V: TRBV5-1; J: TRBJ1-5; size: -; D: -; DNA: TGCGCCAGCAGCTTGGTTGCAGGGACCAATCAGCCCCAGCATTTT; CDR3: CASSLVAGTNQPQHF
V: TRBV10-2; J: TRBJ1-5; size: -; D: -; DNA: TGCGCCAGCAGACCTACAGGCCCGGGTCAGCCCCAGCATTTT; CDR3: CASRPTGPGQPQHF
V: TRBV10-3; J: TRBJ2-7; size: -; D: TRBD2; DNA: TGTGCCATCATGGCCCGGGAGGGTATTTACGAGCAGTACTTC; CDR3: CAIMAREGIYEQYF
V: TRBV20-1; J: TRBJ2-7; size: -; D: TRBD2; DNA: TGCAGTGCTAGTTCCGGGACTAAGAACGAGCAGTACTTC; CDR3: CSASSGTKNEQYF
V: TRBV7-9; J: TRBJ2-1; size: -; D: TRBD2; DNA: TGTGCCAGCAGCCGCGGGGCTAGCGGGACGCATGAGCAGTTCTTC; CDR3: CASSRGASGTHEQFF
V: TRBV19; J: TRBJ1-1; size: -; D: -; DNA: TGTGCCAGTAGTTATGTTAACACTGAAGCTTTCTTT; CDR3: CASSYVNTEAFF
V: TRBV5-5; J: TRBJ1-2; size: -; D: -; DNA: TGTGCCAGCAGCTTGATAGGGAGTGGTCAGAATGGCTACACCTTC; CDR3: CASSLIGSGQNGYTF
V: TRBV18; J: TRBJ2-5; size: -; D: TRBD2; DNA: TGTGCCAGCTCACCACTTGGTAGCGGGGGGACTCAAGAGACCCAGTACTTC; CDR3: CASSPLGSGGTQETQYF
V: TRBV30; J: TRBJ1-3; size: once; D: -; DNA: TGTGCCTGGATTAAGATGAGGGACACCATATATTTT; CDR3: CAWIKMRDTIYF
V: TRBV6-1; J: TRBJ1-2; size: -; D: -; DNA: TGTGCCAGCAGTGAAGCTAGCCCTAACTATGGCTACACCTTC; CDR3: CASSEASPNYGYTF
V: TRBV3-1/TRBV3-2; J: TRBJ1-2; size: -; D: -; DNA: TGTGCCAGCAGCCAAGAATGGGGGGAGGGGGTAAACGGCTACACCTTC; CDR3: CASSQEWGEGVNGYTF
V: TRBV19; J: TRBJ2-3; size: -; D: TRBD1; DNA: TGTGCCAGTAGTATAAGAAGGGGGCAAGGAGATACGCAGTATTTT; CDR3: CASSIRRGQGDTQYF
V: TRBV27; J: TRBJ1-2; size: -; D: TRBD1; DNA: TGTGCCAGCCAGGACAGGCCGGTGAGGAGGGAAGTAATGGACTATGGCTACACCTTC; CDR3: CASQDRPVRREVMDYGYTF
V: TRBV6-2/TRBV6-3; J: TRBJ1-3; size: -; D: -; DNA: TGTGCCAGCAGTCACGACAGCGGAAACACCATATATTTT; CDR3: CASSHDSGNTIYF
V: TRBV5-1; J: TRBJ1-1; size: -; D: -; DNA: TGCGCCAGCAGCTTGCGGGAGAACACTGAAGCTTTCTTT; CDR3: CASSLRENTEAFF
V: TRBV27; J: TRBJ1-1; size: -; D: TRBD1; DNA: TGTGCCAGCAGTCGACAGGGCTGGACTGAAGCTTTCTTT; CDR3: CASSRQGWTEAFF
V: TRBV19; J: TRBJ1-5; size: few; D: -; DNA: TGTGCCAGTAGTATTCAGGCGGACAGTAGCAATCAGCCCCAGCATTTT; CDR3: CASSIQADSSNQPQHF
V: TRBV5-4; J: TRBJ2-2; size: -; D: -; DNA: TGTGCCAGCAGCATACCGTCCACCGCCGGGGAGCTGTTTTTT; CDR3: CASSIPSTAGELFF
V: TRBV6-4; J: TRBJ2-3; size: -; D: TRBD2; DNA: TGTGCCAGCAGTGACTCCCGGACTAGCGGGTACACAGATACGCAGTATTTT; CDR3: CASSDSRTSGYTDTQYF
V: TRBV7-9; J: TRBJ1-2; size: -; D: TRBD1; DNA: TGTGCCAGCAGCCTTTCCGGGACAGGGAACTATGGCTACACCTTC; CDR3: CASSLSGTGNYGYTF
V: TRBV5-6; J: TRBJ2-7; size: once; D: TRBD1; DNA: TGTGCCAGCAGCTTGTTTGGGACAGGTAACTACGAGCAGTACTTC; CDR3: CASSLFGTGNYEQYF
V: TRBV18; J: TRBJ1-5; size: -; D: -; DNA: TGTGCCAGCTCTGTGGGTTCGAGCAATCAGCCCCAGCATTTT; CDR3: CASSVGSSNQPQHF
V: TRBV6-6; J: TRBJ1-6; size: once; D: -; DNA: TGTGCCAGCAGTTGGGGCATTAGCTCCTATAATTCACCCCTCCACTTT; CDR3: CASSWGISSYNSPLHF
V: TRBV6-5; J: TRBJ2-7; size: -; D: TRBD1; DNA: TGTGCCAGCAGTTACTCGAGGACAGGGATCGGCGCGGCGCAGTACTTC; CDR3: CASSYSRTGIGAAQYF
V: TRBV19; J: TRBJ2-6; size: -; D: -; DNA: TGTGCCAGTAGTATTACGTTCTCTGGGGCCAACGTCCTGACTTTC; CDR3: CASSITFSGANVLTF
V: TRBV30; J: TRBJ1-4; size: -; D: TRBD1; DNA: TGTGCCTGGAGTCTCGGGACAGAGGCAAAACTGTTTTTT; CDR3: CAWSLGTEAKLFF
V: TRBV5-4; J: TRBJ2-7; size: -; D: -; DNA: TGTGCCAGCAGCTTGGGGGCAGGTACCTCCTACGAGCAGTACTTC; CDR3: CASSLGAGTSYEQYF
V: TRBV3-1/TRBV3-2; J: TRBJ2-7; size: -; D: TRBD1; DNA: TGTGCCAGCGGTCGCGCACAGGGACAGGGATTCGACGAGCAGTACTTC; CDR3: CASGRAQGQGFDEQYF
V: TRBV19; J: TRBJ1-2; size: -; D: TRBD1; DNA: TGTGCCAGTAGTATGAGGGGACAGGAACACTATGGCTACACCTTC; CDR3: CASSMRGQEHYGYTF
V: TRBV5-4; J: TRBJ2-5; size: -; D: -; DNA: TGTGCCAGCAGCTTGGTATCGGGGGGCTCGTACCAAGAGACCCAGTACTTC; CDR3: CASSLVSGGSYQETQYF
V: TRBV28; J: TRBJ2-3; size: -; D: -; DNA: TGTGCCAGCAGTTTTGTGGGGCCTTCCCTGGATACGCAGTATTTT; CDR3: CASSFVGPSLDTQYF
V: TRBV11-2; J: TRBJ1-5; size: -; D: -; DNA: TGTGCCAGCAGCTTATCGGTACAGCCCCAGCATTTT; CDR3: CASSLSVQPQHF
V: TRBV25-1; J: TRBJ1-4; size: -; D: -; DNA: TGTGCCAGTCGCCGCAACTTTAATGAAAAACTGTTTTTT; CDR3: CASRRNFNEKLFF
V: TRBV5-5; J: TRBJ2-1; size: -; D: -; DNA: TGTGCCAGCAGCCTGCAAGGGGGCAATGAGCAGTTCTTC; CDR3: CASSLQGGNEQFF
V: TRBV7-9; J: TRBJ1-2; size: -; D: -; DNA: TGTGCCAGCAGCTTAGCGCGGGGCAACTATGGCTACACCTTC; CDR3: CASSLARGNYGYTF
V: TRBV13; J: TRBJ2-5; size: -; D: TRBD2; DNA: TGTGCCAGCAGCTTCCCGGGACTAGCGGGGGGGCCGGAGACCCAGTACTTC; CDR3: CASSFPGLAGGPETQYF
V: TRBV5-1; J: TRBJ2-1; size: -; D: -; DNA: TGCGCCAGCAGCCCGGGCGGCTACAACAATGAGCAGTTCTTC; CDR3: CASSPGGYNNEQFF